What follows are 21 T cell receptor beta chains derived from one specimen sequenced in a study of regulatory T cells in long-lasting Graves disease. Indicated time point: persistent/refractory GD, antithyroid drugs over 5 years with positive TRAb. With RNA extracted from PBMCs as input, the TCR library was made. HTBI primers from iRepertoire and Arm-PCR of CDR3 regions yielded the TCR beta libraries. MiXCR, run by TCRdb on the multiplex PCR reads, gives a single entry per CDR3 protein. The sample holds approximately 400,000 distinct CDR3 sequences; 20% to 25% are singletons and the top ten take approximately 25%. The sample consisted of peripheral blood mononuclear cells (PBMCs), taken when the disease was refractory, from a patient treated with antithyroid drugs. Every receptor here comes from a female donor with Graves disease.

Many counts were recorded for this clonotype. The chain employs TRBV27 and TRBJ2-5, with TRBD2 matching over 8 bases. J lost 2 bases, V lost 3 bases, and 2 bases had no gene match. CDR3 length: 14 amino acids. Germline values: CDR1 MNHEY, CDR2 SMNVEV (reference sequence). The CDR3: CASSFSSGQETQYF. The CDR3 DNA follows: TGTGCCAGCAGTTTTTCTAGCGGGCAAGAGACCCAGTACTTC.

This clonotype was observed a few times. This chain connects TRBV7-2 to TRBJ2-7; 7 positions agree with TRBD1. V lost 4 bases, J lost 8 bases, and 11 bases stayed unmatched. The CDR3 is 14 amino acids. Germline-derived CDR1 and CDR2 are SGHTA and FQGNSA. The CDR3 coding sequence is TGTGCCAGCAGCTCCGGGACAGCGGCCTTGAAGCAGTACTTC. It encodes CASSSGTAALKQYF.

V gene TRBV5-1 combines with J gene TRBJ2-1; 11 nucleotides line up with TRBD2. Germline CDR1 SGHRS, CDR2 YFSETQ. This CDR3 region has 18 residues. Germline trimming cut 0 bases from V and 2 bases from J; bases unmatched to any gene: 7. The CDR3 here is CASSLAQGLAGTYNEQFF. CDR3 DNA: TGCGCCAGCAGCTTGGCCCAAGGACTAGCGGGCACCTACAATGAGCAGTTCTTC.

In its sample, this clonotype was seen a few times. This chain joins TRBV20-1 and TRBJ2-7; 7 nucleotides match TRBD2. The germline V gene has CDR1 DFQATT and CDR2 SNEGSKA (reference sequence). This CDR3 is 13 amino acids long. With 4 bases clipped from V and 0 bases from J, the junction kept 3 bases outside the gene matches. Here the CDR3 DNA reads TGCAGTGCTAAGGCGGGAGACTCCTACGAGCAGTACTTC. It is translated as CSAKAGDSYEQYF.

This clonotype was recorded a few times. This chain joins TRBV30 and TRBJ2-5, with a possible D match to TRBD2 (6 bases). Trimming left V 2 bases short and J 4 bases short, with 14 bases between. Germline V gives CDR1 GTSNPN, CDR2 SVGIG (reference sequence). This CDR3 has 14 amino acids. DNA of the CDR3: TGTGCCTGGAGTATCGGGAGTTCGGGAGAGACCCAGTACTTC. Translation gives CAWSIGSSGETQYF.

Concerning this clonotype itself: A much more abundant neighbour one base away suggests this may be a read error. The chain employs TRBV2 and TRBJ1-1, with 7 bases lining up with TRBD1. The CDR3 is 12 amino acids. Germline CDR1 is SNHLY and CDR2 is FYNNEI. The chain's CDR3 is CTSREQTGRAFF. DNA for the CDR3: TGTACCAGCAGAGAGCAGACAGGGAGAGCTTTCTTT.

This clonotype was recorded a few times. At one end the junction does not follow the germline gene, possibly because of a read error. The chain couples TRBV3-1 to TRBJ1-2; D unresolved. Germline CDR1 LGHDT, CDR2 YNNKEL (reference sequence). CDR3 length: 12 residues. The CDR3 spells CASSRDVGRPAF. For the CDR3, the DNA is TGTGCCAGCAGCCGGGATGTGGGTCGACCTGCCTTC.

This clonotype was detected ten times or more. V gene TRBV6-5 combines with J gene TRBJ2-7; no reliable D call. The germline V gene encodes CDR1 MNHEY and CDR2 SVGAGI. Between the trimmed V and J ends, which lost 0 bases and 2 bases, there was a span of 14 bases. This CDR3 comprises 16 residues. CDR3 sequence reads: CASSYSTLFKTYEQYF. CDR3 DNA: TGTGCCAGCAGTTACTCGACCCTTTTCAAGACCTACGAGCAGTACTTC.

This clonotype was seen a few times. A clone one base away is much larger, so this may be a read error. The V and J genes are TRBV9 and TRBJ2-7, with 11 positions matching TRBD2. This CDR3 spans 14 amino acids. The germline gives CDR1 SGDLS, CDR2 YYNGEE. Germline trimming cut 4 bases from V and 4 bases from J; bases unmatched to any gene: 4. Here the CDR3 DNA reads TGTGCCAGCAGCCCGGGACTAGCGGAGTACGAGCAGTACTTC. It yields the protein CASSPGLAEYEQYF.

This clonotype was counted only a few times. The chain couples TRBV11-2 to TRBJ2-4, with a weak D call TRBD1 (6 bases). This CDR3 region has 14 residues. V dropped 5 bases and J dropped 6 bases, with 14 bases sitting between them. The germline gives CDR1 SGHAT, CDR2 FQNNGV. In DNA form, the CDR3 reads TGTGCCAGCAGCCCGCAGGACAGAATAAACATTCAGTACTTC. Residues: CASSPQDRINIQYF. The entire variable domain, with the rest obtained from reference TRBV11-2 and TRBJ2-4, is as follows: EAGVAQSPRYKIIEKRQSVAFWCNPISGHATLYWYQQILGQGPKLLIQFQNNGVVDDSQLPKDRFSAERLKGVDSTLKIQPAKLEDSAVYLCASSPQDRINIQYFGAGTRLSVL.

V gene TRBV7-8 combines with J gene TRBJ1-3; D gene unclear. This CDR3 has 16 amino acids. Germline V gene data show CDR1 as SGHVS and CDR2 as FQNEAQ. The germline V and J ends were trimmed by 2 bases and 0 bases, with 11 bases remaining between them. The CDR3 DNA is TGTGCCAGCAGCTTATCCCAGGCGATCTCTGGAAACACCATATATTTT. The encoded protein is CASSLSQAISGNTIYF.

The rearrangement links TRBV11-2 to TRBJ2-7, with D possibly being TRBD2 (5 bases). CDR1 SGHAT and CDR2 FQNNGV come from the germline V gene. The CDR3 spans 15 residues. V was trimmed by 4 bases and J by 7 bases, leaving 20 bases between them. The CDR3 loop reads CASSSWTGWVGEQYF. DNA of the CDR3: TGTGCCAGCAGCTCCTGGACGGGGTGGGTGGGGGAGCAGTACTTC.

This clonotype has just a few counts. This chain uses TRBV2 with TRBJ2-5; TRBD2 agrees at 8 bases. The V gene's germline CDR1 is SNHLY and CDR2 FYNNEI. The junction had 17 bases not matched to a gene; V was cut back by 6 bases and J by 5 bases. This CDR3 comprises 17 residues. The DNA of the CDR3 is TGTGCCAGCAGCCTAGACAGTCTGGCGGGAGGCCGGGAGACCCAGTACTTC. This codes for CASSLDSLAGGRETQYF.

Comments on this clonotype: With a much larger clone just one base away, this may be a read error. This sequence joins TRBV6-9 and TRBJ1-6; D might be TRBD1 (6 bases). Trimming cost V 3 bases and J 1 base, with 19 bases left between them. Germline CDR1 reads MNHGY; CDR2 reads SVAAGI. This CDR3 has 19 residues. The CDR3 loop reads CASSYLFRGSSSYNSPLHF. CDR3 bases: TGTGCCAGCAGTTACTTGTTCAGGGGAAGTTCGTCCTATAATTCACCCCTCCACTTT.

This clonotype was counted ten times or more. This chain's CDR3 is CAISGIGQPGTF. For the CDR3, the DNA is TGTGCCATCAGTGGGATCGGACAGCCTGGCACCTTC. The rearrangement links TRBV10-3 to TRBJ1-2, with D perhaps matching TRBD1 (6 bases). The CDR3 has 12 amino acids. Germline V gives CDR1 ENHRY, CDR2 SYGVKD. V lost 4 bases to trimming and J lost 13 bases, with 16 bases between them.

In its sample, this clonotype was seen many times. The rearrangement uses TRBV28 and TRBJ1-2; D ambiguous. V gave up 2 bases and J gave up 4 bases, with 8 bases separating them. There are 13 residues in the CDR3. CDR1 is MDHEN and CDR2 is SYDVKM in the germline V gene. The CDR3 is CASSLGGPYGYTF. The CDR3 DNA is TGTGCCAGCAGTTTAGGCGGACCCTATGGCTACACCTTC.

There are a few counts of this clonotype. V is TRBV5-6 and J is TRBJ1-1, with D unresolved. Between the trimmed V and J ends, which lost 2 bases and 4 bases, there was a span of 12 bases. The CDR3 is 14 amino acids. Germline V CDR1 and CDR2: SGHDT, YYEEEE. The CDR3 loop reads CASSLLGPGTEAFF. The CDR3 nucleotides read TGTGCCAGCAGCTTACTAGGGCCCGGCACTGAAGCTTTCTTT.

This clonotype was seen a few times. V and J are TRBV25-1 and TRBJ2-5; the D is unclear. V dropped 6 bases and J dropped 5 bases, with 10 bases sitting between them. The CDR3 covers 12 residues. Germline V CDR1 and CDR2: MGHDK, SYGVNS. This CDR3 reads CASRRSRETQYF. For the CDR3, the DNA is TGTGCCAGCAGGAGAAGTCGGGAGACCCAGTACTTC.

This clonotype was counted many times. This chain joins TRBV28 and TRBJ1-1, with D possibly matching TRBD1 (5 bases). V was cut by 11 bases and J by 1 base, with 8 bases left in between. Germline V lookup: CDR1 MDHEN, CDR2 SYDVKM. The CDR3 covers 11 residues. CDR3 DNA sequence: TGTGCCTCGGACAAGAACACTGAAGCTTTCTTT. Protein product: CASDKNTEAFF.

Concerning this clonotype: With a much larger clone just one base away, this may be a read error. The chain uses TRBV28 and TRBJ2-2, with D perhaps TRBD1 (6 bases). V shed 11 bases and J shed 1 base, with 14 bases lying between them. The germline V gene encodes CDR1 MDHEN and CDR2 SYDVKM. The CDR3 spans 14 residues. The CDR3 protein is CAGRRTVNTGELFF. CDR3 coding DNA: TGTGCCGGCCGAAGGACAGTGAACACCGGGGAGCTGTTTTTT.

The sample holds many counts of this clonotype. The J gene is TRBJ2-5, the V gene TRBV27; no definite D call. This CDR3 has 14 residues. V lost 4 bases and J 2 bases, leaving 11 bases between the germline ends. Germline values: CDR1 MNHEY, CDR2 SMNVEV (reference sequence). This chain's CDR3 is CASSSTGGQETQYF. The CDR3 region has the DNA TGTGCCAGCAGTTCCACGGGCGGACAAGAGACCCAGTACTTC.